The 21 T cell receptor beta chains in this list originate from one sample, sequenced in a study of sequential checkpoint blockade in melanoma. Noted treatment: randomized to nivolumab then ipilimumab (arm A) or the reverse (arm B). Generated by immunoSEQ multiplex PCR, the TCRdb table keeps only in-frame clones and is missing some. The sample lists 10,000 to 15,000 clones, around 20% occurring once. The sequencing here drew on tumor tissue (inferred from file names), taken from a patient given nivolumab and ipilimumab in sequence. The receptors derive from a human donor with melanoma.

The chain joins TRBV6-8 to TRBJ2-1, with 10 bases lining up with TRBD2. J gave up 3 bases and V 6 bases, and 5 bases lay outside the gene matches. The CDR3 extends over 15 amino acids. The germline CDR1 and CDR2 sequences are MNHGY and SAAAGT. CDR3: CASSIAGGVYNEQFF. The CDR3, as DNA: TGTGCCAGCAGCATAGCGGGGGGAGTCTACAATGAGCAGTTCTTC.

This clone turned up a few times. The V call is TRBV6-8, the J call TRBJ2-4; no definite D call. V dropped 2 bases and J dropped 9 bases, with 14 bases sitting between them. Germline V gene data show CDR1 as MNHGY and CDR2 as SAAAGT. The CDR3 contains 14 residues. For the CDR3, the DNA is TGTGCCAGCAGTTACGGCTCTGCGGCGAGCATTCAGTACTTC. It encodes CASSYGSAASIQYF.

This chain connects TRBV28 to TRBJ2-1; 11 nucleotides line up with TRBD2. The germline CDR1 and CDR2 sequences are MDHEN and SYDVKM. The CDR3 covers 14 residues. V gave up 9 bases and J gave up 4 bases; unmatched junction bases: 5. The CDR3 DNA reads as TGTGCCAGTCTAACTAGCGGGGGATACAATGAGCAGTTCTTC. This sequence encodes CASLTSGGYNEQFF.

The table lists this clone with many counts. The genes are TRBV11-3 and TRBJ2-7; the D is unclear. The CDR3 covers 14 residues. CDR1 and CDR2 (germline): SGHNT, YENEEA. V shed 3 bases and J shed 3 bases, with 12 bases lying between them. CDR3 coding DNA: TGTGCCAGCAGCTTGGTAGGGTTTGGCTACGAGCAGTACTTC. Encoded protein: CASSLVGFGYEQYF.

The chain links TRBV14 to TRBJ2-1; no firm D call. Per germline, CDR1 SGHDN and CDR2 FVKESK. The CDR3 totals 13 residues. V shed 1 base and J shed 9 bases, with 10 bases lying between them. The CDR3, as DNA: TGTGCCAGCAGCCAAGCTAGGTGGGGTGAGCAGTTCTTC. Translated, it gives CASSQARWGEQFF.

This clone was seen more than once but under ten times. This rearrangement joins TRBV6-8 to TRBJ1-5; 7 nucleotides line up with TRBD1. This CDR3 comprises 15 residues. The V segment lost 3 bases and the J segment 5 bases; nucleotides outside the gene matches: 7. Germline V gene lookup returns CDR1 MNHGY and CDR2 SAAAGT. CDR3 sequence reads: CASSYIWDSHQPQHF. The CDR3 DNA is TGTGCCAGCAGTTATATTTGGGACAGCCATCAGCCCCAGCATTTT.

In this sample, this clone turned up a few times. This rearrangement joins TRBV10-3 to TRBJ1-2; the D is unclear. Germline CDR1 ENHRY, CDR2 SYGVKD. The CDR3 spans 13 residues. V lost 0 bases to trimming and J lost 3 bases, with 5 bases between them. The CDR3 sequence is CAISESKYYGYTF. DNA for the CDR3: TGTGCCATCAGTGAGTCGAAGTACTATGGCTACACCTTC.

This clone has ten or more counts. The rearrangement uses TRBV7-4 and TRBJ1-2, with 7 bases matching TRBD1. The CDR3 totals 17 residues. Germline values: CDR1 SGHVT, CDR2 SQSDAQ. The J segment lost 6 bases and the V segment lost 5 bases, leaving 18 bases of the junction unmatched. CDR3 residues: CASSPTGVVVGRDGYTF. DNA for the CDR3: TGTGCCAGCAGCCCCACAGGGGTCGTGGTAGGGCGTGATGGCTACACCTTC.

By sample fraction, this clone is medium-sized. The gene calls are TRBV6-8 and TRBJ1-1; tentatively, D is TRBD1 (5 bases). Trimming removed 5 bases from V and 5 bases from J, with 15 bases in between. Germline lookup yields CDR1 MNHGY and CDR2 SAAAGT. There are 14 residues in the CDR3. The CDR3 loop reads CASSPPFWGTEAFF. For the CDR3, the DNA is TGTGCCAGCAGTCCGCCATTCTGGGGGACTGAAGCTTTCTTT.

This clone has ten or more counts. This chain uses TRBV7-1 with TRBJ1-2; TRBD1 is a possible D gene (5 bases). TRBV7-1 is recorded as an ORF, its role being uncertain. V shed 4 bases and J shed 5 bases, with 14 bases lying between them. The CDR3 length is 14 residues. The chain's CDR3 is CASSLTGTGYGYTF. CDR3 bases: TGTGCCAGCAGCTTAACGGGGACGGGGTATGGCTACACCTTC.

This clone showed up just a few times. The J gene is TRBJ1-5, the V gene TRBV19; weak D call: TRBD1 (5 bases). The CDR3 length is 13 residues. In germline, CDR1 is LNHDA, CDR2 SQIVND (reference sequence). V lost 4 bases and J lost 7, with 11 bases in between. CDR3 sequence reads: CASSTGMGQPQHF. The CDR3, as DNA: TGTGCCAGTAGTACAGGGATGGGGCAGCCCCAGCATTTT.

This chain's CDR3 is CASSRDRTYEQYF. The CDR3 nucleotides are TGTGCCAGCAGCCGGGACCGTACCTACGAGCAGTACTTC. The chain is built from TRBV6-8 and TRBJ2-7, with D perhaps TRBD1 or TRBD2 (5 bases each). The CDR3 contains 13 residues. The V gene's germline CDR1 is MNHGY and CDR2 SAAAGT. Trimming took off 6 bases at V and 2 bases at J, with 11 bases between the two ends.

The chain joins TRBV15 to TRBJ1-5, with D possibly matching TRBD1 (5 bases). V gave up 6 bases and J gave up 3 bases, with 12 bases separating them. Germline V CDR1 and CDR2: LNHNV, YYDKDF (reference sequence). The CDR3 is 14 residues long. The CDR3 coding sequence is TGTGCCACCAGAAAGAGGGGAGACAATCAGCCCCAGCATTTT. This sequence encodes CATRKRGDNQPQHF.

This clone was recorded a few times. The CDR3, as DNA: TGTGCCAGCAGTTCTTACTATGGCTACACCTTC. Translated: CASSSYYGYTF. V gene TRBV6-7 combines with J gene TRBJ1-2; no reliable D call. TRBV6-7 is recorded as an ORF, its role being uncertain. The CDR3 is 11 residues long. V lost 4 bases and J 3 bases, leaving 3 bases between the germline ends.

This chain links TRBV18 with TRBJ2-5; D call uncertain. CDR1 is KGHSH and CDR2 is LQKENI in the germline V gene. The CDR3 spans 15 residues. Deletions cut 5 bases from V and 4 bases from J, with 17 bases between. CDR3 nucleotides: TGTGCCAGCTCATCCCGGTGGGGAATCAGAGAGACCCAGTACTTC. This gives the protein CASSSRWGIRETQYF.

V gene TRBV9 combines with J gene TRBJ1-1; D is uncertain. Per the germline V gene, CDR1 is SGDLS and CDR2 is YYNGEE. The CDR3 is 12 residues long. V gave up 0 bases and J gave up 5 bases, with 5 bases separating them. CDR3 bases: TGTGCCAGCAGCGTAGATGGGACTGAAGCTTTCTTT. This codes for CASSVDGTEAFF.

This clone appeared once. The chain has TRBV10-2 and TRBJ2-7; D might be TRBD1 or TRBD2, each matching 6 bases. The CDR3 has 14 amino acids. Trimming stripped 3 bases from V and 0 bases from J, with 9 bases between. Germline loops: CDR1 WSHSY, CDR2 SAAADI. The CDR3 spells CASSDGGSSYEQYF. The CDR3 nucleotides are TGCGCCAGCAGTGACGGGGGCAGCTCCTACGAGCAGTACTTC.

The chain joins TRBV6-8 to TRBJ1-3; D gene uncertain. Germline CDR1 and CDR2: MNHGY and SAAAGT. Deletions cut 6 bases from V and 8 bases from J, with 11 bases between. The CDR3 runs to 12 residues. The CDR3 nucleotides read TGTGCCAGCAGATCCGGTGGTGACACCATATATTTT. Its protein is CASRSGGDTIYF.

This clone was detected a few times. The CDR3 region is CASKDRPRHNEQFF. CDR3 DNA: TGTGCCAGCAAAGACAGACCCAGACACAATGAGCAGTTCTTC. V and J are TRBV6-8 and TRBJ2-1; D is perhaps TRBD1 (5 bases). There are 14 residues in the CDR3. V was cut by 7 bases and J by 5 bases, with 15 bases left in between. The germline CDR1 and CDR2 sequences are MNHGY and SAAAGT.

In this sample, this clone turned up a few times. The V gene is TRBV6-8, the J gene TRBJ1-2; perhaps TRBD1 as D (6 bases). This CDR3 contains 16 residues. V was cut by 2 bases and J by 1 base, with 14 bases left in between. Germline assignment: CDR1 MNHGY and CDR2 SAAAGT. The DNA for the CDR3 is TGTGCCAGCAGTTACATGGGGGTAGGGGGTAACTATGGCTACACCTTC. It encodes CASSYMGVGGNYGYTF.

This clone was detected a few times. The rearrangement uses TRBV11-3 and TRBJ1-2, with D possibly being TRBD1 (5 bases). CDR3 length: 16 residues. Looked up from germline, CDR1 is SGHNT and CDR2 is YENEEA. Trimming shortened V by 5 bases and J by 1 base, and 17 bases separated the two germline ends. CDR3 nucleotides: TGTGCCAGCAGCCATTCTTCGACAGAATTTAACTATGGCTACACCTTC. Protein: CASSHSSTEFNYGYTF.